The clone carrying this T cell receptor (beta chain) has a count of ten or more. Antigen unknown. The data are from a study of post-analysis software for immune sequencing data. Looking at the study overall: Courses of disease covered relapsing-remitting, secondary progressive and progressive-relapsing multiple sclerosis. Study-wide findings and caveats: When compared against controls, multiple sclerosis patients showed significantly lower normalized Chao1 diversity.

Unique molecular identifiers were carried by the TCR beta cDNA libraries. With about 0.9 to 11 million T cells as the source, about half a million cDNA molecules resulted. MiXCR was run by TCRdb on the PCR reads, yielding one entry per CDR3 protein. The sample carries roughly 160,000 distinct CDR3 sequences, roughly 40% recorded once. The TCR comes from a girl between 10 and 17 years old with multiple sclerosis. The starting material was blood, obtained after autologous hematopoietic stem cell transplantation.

The CDR3 nucleotides read TGTGCCAGCAGCTTCGGTGACGGGTACGAGCAGTACTTC. Translation gives CASSFGDGYEQYF. This rearrangement joins TRBV7-9 to TRBJ2-7; D is unresolved. In germline, CDR1 is SEHNR, CDR2 FQNEAQ (reference sequence). Trimming left V 3 bases short and J 4 bases short, with 10 bases between. This CDR3 region has 13 residues.